This T cell receptor (beta chain) was recorded in a study of CD8+ T cells in alopecia areata. Peripheral blood and lesional scalp punch biopsies were taken from alopecia areata patients. The V gene's germline CDR1 is SGHVS and CDR2 FQNEAQ. The CDR3 loop spans 14 amino acids. The V end lost 5 bases, the J end lost 2 bases, and 13 bases lay between the germline ends. This clone was counted only a few times. RNA was extracted and reverse transcribed into cDNA as the sequencing template. Profiled with immunoSEQ multiplex PCR; TCRdb holds only in-frame clones, not every one. The table has some 130,000 clones, approximately 49% seen once; the top ten hold 15% to 20%.

The chain links TRBV7-8 to TRBJ2-7; no clear D gene. The sequencing used CD8+ T cells sorted from blood, collected at week 0. The source is a human donor with alopecia areata. CDR3 nucleotides: TGTGCCAGCAGCCCCGAGGACGTAACCTACGAGCAGTACTTC. Protein: CASSPEDVTYEQYF.